Included here is one T cell receptor beta chain sequence, with context. The data were obtained in a study of blood T cell repertoires in COVID-19. Across the whole study: From T cells, B-cell-depleted T cells, or PBMCs came the material, which was cDNA or gDNA.

Clones were sequenced by immunoSEQ multiplex PCR, and TCRdb holds only the in-frame ones, with some missing. The sample includes about 280,000 clones, 83% seen only once; the top ten take 8.5% to 9.5%. This clonotype was sampled from a woman in her 50s who had recovered from COVID-19. Sequencing was carried out using peripheral blood.

CDR3 residues: CASSRQLAVAPEKLFF. CDR3 nucleotides: TGTGCCAGCAGCCGCCAGTTGGCAGTAGCCCCTGAAAAACTGTTTTTT. The genes are TRBV3-1 (or the pseudogene TRBV3-2) and TRBJ1-4; D is undetermined. This CDR3 comprises 16 residues. V lost 4 bases, J lost 7 bases, and 19 bases lay in between. Germline loops: CDR1 LGHDT, CDR2 YNNKEL (reference sequence).